Given below is one T cell receptor (beta chain) in context. As yet, its antigen is unknown. This sample is part of a study of cytomegalovirus exposure and HLA in healthy donors. Broader study findings: TCR beta sequences reportedly predicted the HLA-A and HLA-B alleles of most subjects accurately. In an earlier analysis, in 540 or so donors, most V segments appeared productive either ~87% or ~30% of the time.

Participants comprised healthy donors of bone marrow. Primers included in the PCR were 60 Vbeta and 13 Jbeta primers. Repertoires were generated with immunoSEQ multiplex PCR, while TCRdb's copy carries only in-frame clones and drops some. The sample consists of 110,000 to 150,000 clones, 70% of them appearing once. CDR1 is LNHDA and CDR2 is SQIVND in the germline V gene (reference sequence). The CDR3 covers 14 residues. The J segment lost 4 bases and the V segment lost 10 bases, leaving 11 bases of the junction unmatched. This TCR came from a woman in her thirties in good health and CMV-seronegative. The sequencing input was PBMCs. The chain recombines TRBV19 with TRBJ1-2; 8 nucleotides line up with TRBD1. The CDR3 region has the DNA TGTGCCACCTCTGACAGGGGCGACCTCTATGGCTACACCTTC. The encoded protein is CATSDRGDLYGYTF.